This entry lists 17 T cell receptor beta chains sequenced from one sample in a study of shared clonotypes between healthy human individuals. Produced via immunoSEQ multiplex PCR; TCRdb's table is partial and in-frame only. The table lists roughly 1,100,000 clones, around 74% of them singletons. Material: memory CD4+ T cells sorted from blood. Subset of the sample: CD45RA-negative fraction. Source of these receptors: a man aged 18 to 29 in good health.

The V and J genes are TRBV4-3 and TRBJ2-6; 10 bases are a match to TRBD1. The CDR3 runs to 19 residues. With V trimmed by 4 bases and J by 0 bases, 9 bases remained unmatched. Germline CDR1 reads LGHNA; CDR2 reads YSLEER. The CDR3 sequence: CASSPRRTGGTSGANVLTF. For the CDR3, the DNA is TGCGCCAGCAGCCCCCGCCGGACAGGGGGAACCTCTGGGGCCAACGTCCTGACTTTC.

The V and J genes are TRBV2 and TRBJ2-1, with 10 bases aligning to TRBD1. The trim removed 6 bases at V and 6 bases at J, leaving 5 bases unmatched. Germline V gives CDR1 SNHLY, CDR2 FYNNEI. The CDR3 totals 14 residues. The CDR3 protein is CASSLDRGSNEQFF. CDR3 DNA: TGTGCCAGCAGCCTGGACAGGGGGTCCAATGAGCAGTTCTTC.

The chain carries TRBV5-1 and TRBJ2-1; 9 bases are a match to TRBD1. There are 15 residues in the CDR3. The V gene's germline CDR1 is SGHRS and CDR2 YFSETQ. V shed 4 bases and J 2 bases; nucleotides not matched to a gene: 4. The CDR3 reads CASSDGQGTYNEQFF. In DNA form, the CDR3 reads TGCGCCAGCAGCGATGGACAGGGGACCTACAATGAGCAGTTCTTC.

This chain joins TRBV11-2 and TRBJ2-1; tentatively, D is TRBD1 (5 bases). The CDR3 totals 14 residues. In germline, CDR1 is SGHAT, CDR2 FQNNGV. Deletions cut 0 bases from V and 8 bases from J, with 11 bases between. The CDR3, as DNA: TGTGCCAGCAGCTTAGAGGCAGGGCCCCATGAGCAGTTCTTC. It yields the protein CASSLEAGPHEQFF.

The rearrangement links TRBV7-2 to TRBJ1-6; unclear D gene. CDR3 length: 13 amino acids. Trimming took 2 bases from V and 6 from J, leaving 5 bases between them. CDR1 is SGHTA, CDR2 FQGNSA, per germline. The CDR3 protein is CASSLWFNSPLHF. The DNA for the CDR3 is TGTGCCAGCAGCTTATGGTTTAATTCACCCCTCCACTTT.

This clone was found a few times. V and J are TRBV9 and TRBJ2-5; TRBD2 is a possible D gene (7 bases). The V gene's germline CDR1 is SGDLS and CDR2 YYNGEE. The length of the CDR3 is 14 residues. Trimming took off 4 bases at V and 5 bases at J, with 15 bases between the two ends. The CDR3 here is CASSPRGDTETQYF. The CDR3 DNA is TGTGCCAGCAGCCCCCGGGGGGACACGGAGACCCAGTACTTC.

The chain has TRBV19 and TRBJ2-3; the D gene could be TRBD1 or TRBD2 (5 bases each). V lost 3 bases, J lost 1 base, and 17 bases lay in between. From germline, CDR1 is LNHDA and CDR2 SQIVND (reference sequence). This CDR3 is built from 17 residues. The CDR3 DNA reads TGTGCCAGTAGTATGAGTTCTGGGGGAAGAGGCACAGATACGCAGTATTTT. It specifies CASSMSSGGRGTDTQYF.

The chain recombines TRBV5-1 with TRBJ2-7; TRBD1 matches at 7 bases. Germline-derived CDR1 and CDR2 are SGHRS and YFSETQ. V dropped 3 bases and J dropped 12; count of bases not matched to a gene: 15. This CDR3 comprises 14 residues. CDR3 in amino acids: CASSSTGERNVLYF. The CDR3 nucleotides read TGCGCCAGCAGCTCCACAGGGGAGAGAAACGTTTTGTACTTC. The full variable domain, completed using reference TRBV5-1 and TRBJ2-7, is KAGVTQTPRYLIKTRGQQVTLSCSPISGHRSVSWYQQTPGQGLQFLFEYFSETQRNKGNFPGRFSGRQFSNSRSEMNVSTLELGDSALYLCASSSTGERNVLYFGPGTRLTVT.

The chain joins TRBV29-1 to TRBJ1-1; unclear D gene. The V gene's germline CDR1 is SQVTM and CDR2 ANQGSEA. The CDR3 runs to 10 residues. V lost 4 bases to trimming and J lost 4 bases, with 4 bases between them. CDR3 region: CSVGPTEAFF. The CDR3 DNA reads TGCAGCGTTGGACCCACTGAAGCTTTCTTT.

The CDR3 loop reads CASSVATLDRSSTDTQYF. The CDR3, as DNA: TGTGCCAGCAGCGTAGCTACCTTGGACAGATCTAGCACAGATACGCAGTATTTT. The V and J genes are TRBV9 and TRBJ2-3; D may be TRBD1 (6 bases). The V and J ends lost 0 bases and 0 bases respectively, with 17 bases between them. Germline V gene data show CDR1 as SGDLS and CDR2 as YYNGEE. CDR3 length: 18 amino acids.

The CDR3 DNA follows: TGCAGCGTTGGTCGGTGGGGAAGGGCTACTTGGTGCTCCGGTCAGCCCCAGCATTTT. This codes for CSVGRWGRATWCSGQPQHF. The V call is TRBV29-1, the J call TRBJ1-5; D unresolved. The CDR3 has 19 residues. The V end lost 4 bases, the J end lost 6 bases, and 31 bases lay between the germline ends. Looked up from germline, CDR1 is SQVTM and CDR2 is ANQGSEA.

CDR3 sequence (DNA): TGCGCCAGCAGCCCGAGCGGGAGCCCGAACACCGGGGAGCTGTTTTTT. Its translation: CASSPSGSPNTGELFF. This sequence joins TRBV5-1 and TRBJ2-2; 8 bases match TRBD2. CDR1 and CDR2 (germline): SGHRS, YFSETQ. Trimming removed 4 bases from V and 0 bases from J; junction bases left unmatched: 5. CDR3 length equals 16 residues.

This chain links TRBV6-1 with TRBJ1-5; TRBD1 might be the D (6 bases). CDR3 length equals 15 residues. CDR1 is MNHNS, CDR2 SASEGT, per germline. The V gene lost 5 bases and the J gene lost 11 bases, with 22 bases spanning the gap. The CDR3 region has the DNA TGTGCCAGCAGTCCCCGGGGGGGGCCCGGGGAGGCCCAGCATTTT. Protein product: CASSPRGGPGEAQHF.

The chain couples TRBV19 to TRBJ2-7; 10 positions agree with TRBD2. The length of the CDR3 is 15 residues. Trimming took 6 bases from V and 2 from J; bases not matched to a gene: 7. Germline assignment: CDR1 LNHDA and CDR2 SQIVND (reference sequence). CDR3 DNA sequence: TGTGCCAGTAGCCAGCTAGCGGGAGCCGCCTACGAGCAGTACTTC. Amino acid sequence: CASSQLAGAAYEQYF. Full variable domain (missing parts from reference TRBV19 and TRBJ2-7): DGGITQSPKYLFRKEGQNVTLSCEQNLNHDAMYWYRQDPGQGLRLIYYSQIVNDFQKGDIAEGYSVSREKKESFPLTVTSAQKNPTAFYLCASSQLAGAAYEQYFGPGTRLTVT.

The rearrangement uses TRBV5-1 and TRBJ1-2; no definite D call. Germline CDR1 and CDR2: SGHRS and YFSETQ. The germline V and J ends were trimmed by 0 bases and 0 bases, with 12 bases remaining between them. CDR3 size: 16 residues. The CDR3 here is CASSLERAATNYGYTF. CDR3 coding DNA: TGCGCCAGCAGCTTGGAACGAGCAGCGACTAACTATGGCTACACCTTC. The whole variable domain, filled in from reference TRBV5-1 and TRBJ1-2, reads KAGVTQTPRYLIKTRGQQVTLSCSPISGHRSVSWYQQTPGQGLQFLFEYFSETQRNKGNFPGRFSGRQFSNSRSEMNVSTLELGDSALYLCASSLERAATNYGYTFGSGTRLTVV.

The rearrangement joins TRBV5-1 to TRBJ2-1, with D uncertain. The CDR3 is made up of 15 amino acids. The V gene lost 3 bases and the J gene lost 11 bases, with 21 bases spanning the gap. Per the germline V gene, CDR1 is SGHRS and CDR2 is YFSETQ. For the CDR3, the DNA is TGCGCCAGCAGCTCCACAGAGGTGGGCCTTCCCAAGCAGTTCTTC. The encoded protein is CASSSTEVGLPKQFF.

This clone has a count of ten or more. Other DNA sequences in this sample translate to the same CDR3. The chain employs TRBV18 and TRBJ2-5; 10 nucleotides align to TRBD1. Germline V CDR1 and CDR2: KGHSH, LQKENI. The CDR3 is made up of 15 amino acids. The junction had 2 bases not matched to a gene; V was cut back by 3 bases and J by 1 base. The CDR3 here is CASSPGTGVQETQYF. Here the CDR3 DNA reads TGTGCCAGCTCACCCGGGACAGGGGTCCAAGAGACCCAGTACTTC.